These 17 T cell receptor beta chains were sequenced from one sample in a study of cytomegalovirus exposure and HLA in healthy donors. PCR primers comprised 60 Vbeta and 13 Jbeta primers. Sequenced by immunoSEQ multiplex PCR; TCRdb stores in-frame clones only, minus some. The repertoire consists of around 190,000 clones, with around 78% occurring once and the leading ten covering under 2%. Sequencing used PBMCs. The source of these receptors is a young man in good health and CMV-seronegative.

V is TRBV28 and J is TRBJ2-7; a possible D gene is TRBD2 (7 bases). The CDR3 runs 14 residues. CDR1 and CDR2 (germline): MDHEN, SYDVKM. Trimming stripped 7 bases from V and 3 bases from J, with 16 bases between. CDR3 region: CASTRWEGHYEQYF. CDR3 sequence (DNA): TGTGCCAGCACCCGGTGGGAGGGACACTACGAGCAGTACTTC. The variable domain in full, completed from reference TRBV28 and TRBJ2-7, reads DVKVTQSSRYLVKRTGEKVFLECVQDMDHENMFWYRQDPGLGLRLIYFSYDVKMKEKGDIPEGYSVSREKKERFSLILESASTNQTSMYLCASTRWEGHYEQYFGPGTRLTVT.

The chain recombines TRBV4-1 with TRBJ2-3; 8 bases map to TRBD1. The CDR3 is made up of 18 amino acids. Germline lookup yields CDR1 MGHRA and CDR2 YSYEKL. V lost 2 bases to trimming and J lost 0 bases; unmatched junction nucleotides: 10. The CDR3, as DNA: TGCGCCAGCAGCCAAAACCGGGACAGGAGTACTAGCACAGATACGCAGTATTTT. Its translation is CASSQNRDRSTSTDTQYF.

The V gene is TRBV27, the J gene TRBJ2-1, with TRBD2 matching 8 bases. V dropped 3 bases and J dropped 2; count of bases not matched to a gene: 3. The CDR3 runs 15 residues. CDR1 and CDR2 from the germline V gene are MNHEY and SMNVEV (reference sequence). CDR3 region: CASSFGRVTYNEQFF. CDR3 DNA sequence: TGTGCCAGCAGTTTCGGGAGGGTAACCTACAATGAGCAGTTCTTC.

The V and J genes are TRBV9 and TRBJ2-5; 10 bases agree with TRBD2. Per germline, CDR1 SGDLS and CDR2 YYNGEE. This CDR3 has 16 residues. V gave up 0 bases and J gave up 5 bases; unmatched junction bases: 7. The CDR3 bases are TGTGCCAGCAGCGTAGAGAGCGGGAGGGTGGACGAGACCCAGTACTTC. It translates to CASSVESGRVDETQYF.

The CDR3 reads CASRLLKGYGYTF. CDR3 sequence (DNA): TGTGCAAGTCGCTTGTTAAAGGGGTATGGCTACACCTTC. The gene calls are TRBV12-2 and TRBJ1-2; TRBD1, as called in the table, went unchecked against the DNA. TRBV12-2 is assigned pseudogene status. The CDR3 spans 13 residues.

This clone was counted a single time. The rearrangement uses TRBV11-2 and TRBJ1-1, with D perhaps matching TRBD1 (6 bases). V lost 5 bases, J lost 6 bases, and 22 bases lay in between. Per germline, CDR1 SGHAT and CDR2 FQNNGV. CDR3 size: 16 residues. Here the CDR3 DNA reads TGTGCCAGCAGCATAACTGCCAGGGGATTGGGGCCTGAAGCTTTCTTT. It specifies CASSITARGLGPEAFF.

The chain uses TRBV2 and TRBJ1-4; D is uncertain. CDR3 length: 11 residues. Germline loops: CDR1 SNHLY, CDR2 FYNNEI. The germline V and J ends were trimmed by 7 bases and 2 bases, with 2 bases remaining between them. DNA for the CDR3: TGTGCCAGCACTACTAATGAAAAACTGTTTTTT. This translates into CASTTNEKLFF.

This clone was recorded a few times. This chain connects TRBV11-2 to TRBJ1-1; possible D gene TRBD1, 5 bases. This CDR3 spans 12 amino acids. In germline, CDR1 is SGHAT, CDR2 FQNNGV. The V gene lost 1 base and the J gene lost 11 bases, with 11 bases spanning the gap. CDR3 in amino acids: CASSLVGAEAFF. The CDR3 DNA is TGTGCCAGCAGCTTAGTTGGGGCGGAGGCTTTCTTT.

CDR3 residues: CASSHPSRPYSGGSEPSSYNEQFF. CDR3 in DNA: TGCGCCAGCAGTCATCCCTCCCGCCCCTATAGCGGGGGTAGCGAACCCTCCTCCTACAATGAGCAGTTCTTC. The V gene is TRBV23-1, the J gene TRBJ2-1, with 9 nucleotides matching TRBD2. Being an ORF, TRBV23-1 has a function that is uncertain. The CDR3 contains 24 residues. Unmatched junction bases numbered 27, after V lost 3 bases and J lost 0 bases.

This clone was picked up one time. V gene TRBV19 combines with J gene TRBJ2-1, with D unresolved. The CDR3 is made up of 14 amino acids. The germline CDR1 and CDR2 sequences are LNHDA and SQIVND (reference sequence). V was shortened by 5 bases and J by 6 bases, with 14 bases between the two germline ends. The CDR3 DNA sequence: TGTGCCAGTAGTCCAACTCTCGGTGTCAATGAGCAGTTCTTC. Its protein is CASSPTLGVNEQFF.

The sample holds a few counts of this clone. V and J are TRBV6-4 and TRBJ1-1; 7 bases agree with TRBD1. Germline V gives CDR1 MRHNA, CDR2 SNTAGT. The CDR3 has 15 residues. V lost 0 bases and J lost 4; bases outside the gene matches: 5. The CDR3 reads CASSDSRQGSTEAFF. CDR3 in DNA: TGTGCCAGCAGTGACTCGAGACAGGGTAGCACTGAAGCTTTCTTT.

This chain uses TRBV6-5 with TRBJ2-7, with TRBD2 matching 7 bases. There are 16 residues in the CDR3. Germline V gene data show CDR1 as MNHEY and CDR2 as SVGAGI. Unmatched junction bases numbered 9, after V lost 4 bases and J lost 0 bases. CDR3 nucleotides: TGTGCCAGCAGTTCCACTAGCGCGGGGAGCTCCTACGAGCAGTACTTC. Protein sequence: CASSSTSAGSSYEQYF.

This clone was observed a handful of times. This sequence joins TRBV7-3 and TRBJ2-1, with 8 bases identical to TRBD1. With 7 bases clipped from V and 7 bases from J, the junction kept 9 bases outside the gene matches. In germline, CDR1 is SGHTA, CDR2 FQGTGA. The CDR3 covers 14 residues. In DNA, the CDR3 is TGTGCCAGCAACCCAAACAGGGGGAAGAATGAGCAGTTCTTC. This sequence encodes CASNPNRGKNEQFF.

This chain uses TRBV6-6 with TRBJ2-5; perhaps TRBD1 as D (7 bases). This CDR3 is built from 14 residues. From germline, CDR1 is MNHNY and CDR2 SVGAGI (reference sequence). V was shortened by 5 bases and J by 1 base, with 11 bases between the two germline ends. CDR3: CASSAGTAQETQYF. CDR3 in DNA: TGTGCCAGCAGTGCGGGGACAGCCCAAGAGACCCAGTACTTC.

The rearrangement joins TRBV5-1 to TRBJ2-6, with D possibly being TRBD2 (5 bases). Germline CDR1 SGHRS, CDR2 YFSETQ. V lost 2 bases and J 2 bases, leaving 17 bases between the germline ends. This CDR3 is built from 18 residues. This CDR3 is CASSFWAMVGTGANVLTF. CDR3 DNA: TGCGCCAGCAGCTTCTGGGCCATGGTCGGGACTGGGGCCAACGTCCTGACTTTC.

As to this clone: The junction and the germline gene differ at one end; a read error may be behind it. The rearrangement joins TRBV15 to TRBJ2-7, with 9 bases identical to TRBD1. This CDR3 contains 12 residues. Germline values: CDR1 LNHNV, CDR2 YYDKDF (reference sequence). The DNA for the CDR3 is TGTGCCACCAGCAGCATCACAGGGGGCCCTCACTTC. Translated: CATSSITGGPHF. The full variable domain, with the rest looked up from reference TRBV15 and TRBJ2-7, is DAMVIQNPRYQVTQFGKPVTLSCSQTLNHNVMYWYQQKSSQAPKLLFHYYDKDFNNEADTPDNFQSRRPNTSFCFLDIRSPGLGDTAMYLCATSSITGGPHFGPGTRLTVT.

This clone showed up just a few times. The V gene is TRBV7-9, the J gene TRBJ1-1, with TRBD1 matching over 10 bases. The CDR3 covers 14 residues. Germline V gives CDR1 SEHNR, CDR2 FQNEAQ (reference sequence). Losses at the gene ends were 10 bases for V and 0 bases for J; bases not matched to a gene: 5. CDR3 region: CATPGQGLNTEAFF. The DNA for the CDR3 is TGTGCCACCCCGGGACAGGGGTTGAACACTGAAGCTTTCTTT.